This passage covers 2 T cell receptor beta chains from one sample sequenced in a study of T cell repertoires in cytomegalovirus infection. From the reads, TCRdb called clonotypes with MiXCR, one entry per CDR3 protein. This table holds 680,000 or so distinct CDR3 sequences, roughly 35% found once. Sequencing input: PBMCs. The receptor source for this set is a human donor in good health (CMV status not recorded). Some clones in this sample may be carry-over from other donors' samples.

The chain has TRBV20-1 and TRBJ2-5; 11 positions agree with TRBD1. Germline V gives CDR1 DFQATT, CDR2 SNEGSKA (reference sequence). The CDR3 has 15 amino acids. V shed 6 bases and J 4 bases; nucleotides not matched to a gene: 10. The DNA of the CDR3 is TGCAGTGCGGAAGCCCGGGACAGGGGGATAGAGACCCAGTACTTC. The encoded protein is CSAEARDRGIETQYF.

With respect to this clonotype: A much larger clone lies a single base off, so this may be a read error. This chain joins TRBV6-8 and TRBJ2-6; D is tentatively TRBD1 or TRBD2 (5 bases each). V lost 5 bases, J lost 2 bases, and 10 bases lay in between. The V gene's germline CDR1 is MNHGY and CDR2 SAAAGT. This CDR3 is built from 15 residues. The CDR3 here is CASSPGAAGANVLTF. CDR3 nucleotide sequence: TGTGCCAGCAGTCCCGGGGCGGCTGGGGCCAACGTCCTGACTTTC.